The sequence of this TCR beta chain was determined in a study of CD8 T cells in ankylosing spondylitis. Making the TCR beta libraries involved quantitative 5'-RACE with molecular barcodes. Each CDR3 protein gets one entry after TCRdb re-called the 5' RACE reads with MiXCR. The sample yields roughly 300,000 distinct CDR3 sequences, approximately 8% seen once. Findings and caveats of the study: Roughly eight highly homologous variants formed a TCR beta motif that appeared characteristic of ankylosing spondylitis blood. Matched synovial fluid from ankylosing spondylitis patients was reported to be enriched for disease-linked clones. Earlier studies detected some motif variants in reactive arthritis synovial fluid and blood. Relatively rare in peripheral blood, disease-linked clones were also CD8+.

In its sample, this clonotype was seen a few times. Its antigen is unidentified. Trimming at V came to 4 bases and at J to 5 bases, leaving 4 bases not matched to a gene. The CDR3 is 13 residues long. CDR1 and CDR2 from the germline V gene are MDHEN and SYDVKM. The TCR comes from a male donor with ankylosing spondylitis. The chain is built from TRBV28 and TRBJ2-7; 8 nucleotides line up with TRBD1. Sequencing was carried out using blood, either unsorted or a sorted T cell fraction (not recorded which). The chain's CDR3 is CASSSRTGNEQYF. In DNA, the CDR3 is TGTGCCAGCAGTTCTCGGACAGGGAACGAGCAGTACTTC. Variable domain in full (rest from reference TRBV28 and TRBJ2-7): DVKVTQSSRYLVKRTGEKVFLECVQDMDHENMFWYRQDPGLGLRLIYFSYDVKMKEKGDIPEGYSVSREKKERFSLILESASTNQTSMYLCASSSRTGNEQYFGPGTRLTVT.